This TCR beta chain was retrieved from a study of OX40 agonist ivuxolimab in advanced cancers. CDR3 length: 16 residues. Germline V lookup: CDR1 MGHDK, CDR2 SYGVNS. V was clipped by 1 base and J by 1 base, with 10 bases between them. Method: immunoSEQ multiplex PCR; TCRdb's copy keeps in-frame clones and lacks some. The repertoire has tens of thousands of clones, approximately 90% of them found once; the top ten carry approximately 2.2%. This receptor was identified in an adult with an advanced solid tumor such as melanoma, head and neck, liver or kidney cancer. The V gene is TRBV25-1, the J gene TRBJ2-2, with D hard to call. Sequences were derived from CD4+ or CD8+ T cells sorted from blood, sampled in a trial of the OX40 agonist ivuxolimab. CDR3 bases: TGTGCCAGCAGTGAATTTAGTAGCTTGAACACCGGGGAGCTGTTTTTT. This translates into CASSEFSSLNTGELFF.